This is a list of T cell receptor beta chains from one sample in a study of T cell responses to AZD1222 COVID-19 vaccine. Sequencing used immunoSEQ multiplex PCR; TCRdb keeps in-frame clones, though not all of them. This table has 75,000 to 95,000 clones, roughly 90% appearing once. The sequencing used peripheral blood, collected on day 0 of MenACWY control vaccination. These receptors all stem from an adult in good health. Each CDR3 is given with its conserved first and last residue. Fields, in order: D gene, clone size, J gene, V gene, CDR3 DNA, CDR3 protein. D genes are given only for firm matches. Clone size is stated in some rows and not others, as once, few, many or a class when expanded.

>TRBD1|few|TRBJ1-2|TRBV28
TGTGCCAGCACCCCATTCAGGGGGATCAATGGCTACACCTTC
CASTPFRGINGYTF
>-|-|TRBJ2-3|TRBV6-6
TGTGCCAGCAGTTACGGCCCAATTTATTATACGCAGTATTTT
CASSYGPIYYTQYF
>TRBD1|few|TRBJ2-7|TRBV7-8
TGTGCCAGCAGCTGGGACAGGGTGAGCGAGCAGTACTTC
CASSWDRVSEQYF
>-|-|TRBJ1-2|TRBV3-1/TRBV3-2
TGTGCCAGCAGCCAAGGGTATGGCTACACCTTC
CASSQGYGYTF
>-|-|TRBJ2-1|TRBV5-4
TGTGCCAGCAGCTTGTCCGGGGGCGGGGTGACCTACAATGAGCAGTTCTTC
CASSLSGGGVTYNEQFF
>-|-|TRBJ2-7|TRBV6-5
TGTGCCAGCAGACCCACAGGAGCAAGCTCCTACGAGCAGTACTTC
CASRPTGASSYEQYF
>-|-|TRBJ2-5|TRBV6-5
TGTGCCAGCAGTTACGTGGCAGCCACTCAAGAGACCCAGTACTTC
CASSYVAATQETQYF
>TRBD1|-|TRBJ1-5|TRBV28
TGTGCCAGCAGCACACCGGGACAGGGGAGTCAGCCCCAGCATTTT
CASSTPGQGSQPQHF
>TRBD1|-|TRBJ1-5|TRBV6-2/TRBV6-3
TGTGCCAGCAGTTACCTAGACAGGGTTGGCAATCAGCCCCAGCATTTT
CASSYLDRVGNQPQHF
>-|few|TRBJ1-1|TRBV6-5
TGTGCCAGCAGTTACTCGAGGGTCACTGAAGCTTTCTTT
CASSYSRVTEAFF
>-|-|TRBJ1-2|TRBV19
TGTGCCAGTAGTATTGCCTCTCACCCATATAACTATGGCTACACCTTC
CASSIASHPYNYGYTF